A single T cell receptor (beta chain) is shown here with its context. Everyone who took part was 18 to 89 years old, and they came from over 20 US areas. Grouping used clinical history reported by participants in a survey and questionnaire. This sample was taken from a study of blood T cell repertoires in COVID-19. Study at large: Acute and convalescent COVID-19 samples came from the United States, Italy and Spain.

The CDR3 is 11 amino acids. The V and J ends lost 8 bases and 8 bases respectively, with 15 bases between them. In germline, CDR1 is DFQATT, CDR2 SNEGSKA (reference sequence). Method: immunoSEQ multiplex PCR; TCRdb's copy keeps in-frame clones and lacks some. The sample lists roughly 360,000 clones; 88% were seen once. The chain employs TRBV20-1 and TRBJ1-2; perhaps TRBD1 as D (5 bases). The sample taken for sequencing was PBMCs or T cells enriched from blood (not recorded which). The sequence came from a woman younger than 45 with acute COVID-19. CDR3 loop: CSPDRTGGYTF. CDR3 in DNA: TGCAGTCCTGACCGAACAGGAGGCTACACCTTC.